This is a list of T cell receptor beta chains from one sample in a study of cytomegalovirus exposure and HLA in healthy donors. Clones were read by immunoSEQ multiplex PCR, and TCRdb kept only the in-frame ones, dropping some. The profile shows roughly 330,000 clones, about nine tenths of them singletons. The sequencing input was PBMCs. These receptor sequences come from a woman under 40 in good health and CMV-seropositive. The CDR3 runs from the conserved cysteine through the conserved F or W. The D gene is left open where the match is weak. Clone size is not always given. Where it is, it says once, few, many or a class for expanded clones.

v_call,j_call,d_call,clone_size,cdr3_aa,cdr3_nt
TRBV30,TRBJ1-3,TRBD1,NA,CAWSPPGQGGNTIYF,TGTGCCTGGAGTCCGCCCGGACAGGGAGGAAACACCATATATTTT
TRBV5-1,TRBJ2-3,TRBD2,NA,CASSFIAGRGDTQYF,TGCGCCAGCAGCTTCATAGCGGGGAGGGGAGATACGCAGTATTTT
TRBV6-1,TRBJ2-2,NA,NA,CASFAGELFF,TGTGCCAGTTTCGCCGGGGAGCTGTTTTTT
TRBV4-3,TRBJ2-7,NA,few,CASSQDWASASYEQYF,TGCGCCAGCAGCCAAGATTGGGCTAGCGCATCCTACGAGCAGTACTTC
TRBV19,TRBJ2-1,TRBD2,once,CASSLGGGNEQFF,TGTGCCAGTAGTTTGGGCGGGGGGAATGAGCAGTTCTTC
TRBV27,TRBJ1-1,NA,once,CASSMQAAGTEAFF,TGTGCCAGCAGTATGCAGGCTGCCGGCACTGAAGCTTTCTTT
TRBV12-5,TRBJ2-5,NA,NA,CASGLGGAQETQYF,TGTGCTAGTGGTTTGGGAGGGGCTCAAGAGACCCAGTACTTC
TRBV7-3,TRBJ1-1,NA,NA,CASSLGGSTEAFF,TGTGCCAGCAGCTTGGGGGGGAGCACTGAAGCTTTCTTT
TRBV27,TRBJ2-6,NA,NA,CASSLYSGLGANVLTF,TGTGCCAGCAGTTTATATTCGGGGCTTGGGGCCAACGTCCTGACTTTC
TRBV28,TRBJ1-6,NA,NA,CASRLTGSGSPLHF,TGTGCCAGCAGATTAACAGGGAGCGGTTCACCCCTCCACTTT
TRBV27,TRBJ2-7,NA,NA,CASSSGRPLDEQYF,TGTGCCAGCAGTTCAGGCCGGCCCCTGGACGAGCAGTACTTC
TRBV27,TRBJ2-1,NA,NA,CASSLSGGPEQFF,TGTGCCAGCAGTTTATCGGGGGGGCCTGAGCAGTTCTTC
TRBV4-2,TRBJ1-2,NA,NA,CASSQVGRDYGYTF,TGTGCCAGCAGCCAAGTTGGCAGGGACTATGGCTACACCTTC
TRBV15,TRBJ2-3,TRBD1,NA,CATSRDSWDRGPADTQYF,TGTGCCACCAGCAGAGATTCTTGGGACAGGGGCCCGGCAGATACGCAGTATTTT
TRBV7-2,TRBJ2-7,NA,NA,CASSHSTREQYF,TGTGCCAGCAGCCACAGTACCCGCGAGCAGTACTTC